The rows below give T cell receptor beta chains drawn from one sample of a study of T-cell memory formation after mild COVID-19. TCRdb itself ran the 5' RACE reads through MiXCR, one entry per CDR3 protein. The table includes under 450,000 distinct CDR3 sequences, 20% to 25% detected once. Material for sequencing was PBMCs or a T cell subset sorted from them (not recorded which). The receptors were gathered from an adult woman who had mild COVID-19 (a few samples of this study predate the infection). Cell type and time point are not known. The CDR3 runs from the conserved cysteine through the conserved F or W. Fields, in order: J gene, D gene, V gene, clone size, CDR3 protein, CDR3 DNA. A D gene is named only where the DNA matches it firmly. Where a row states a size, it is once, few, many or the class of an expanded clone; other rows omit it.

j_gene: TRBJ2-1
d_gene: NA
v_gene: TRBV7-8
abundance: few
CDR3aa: CASSLRGDTMGEQFF
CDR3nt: TGTGCCAGCAGCTTAAGAGGGGATACCATGGGTGAGCAGTTCTTC

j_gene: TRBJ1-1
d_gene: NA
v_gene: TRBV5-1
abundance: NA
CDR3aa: CASSSLNEAFF
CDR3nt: TGCGCCAGCAGCTCGCTGAATGAAGCTTTCTTT

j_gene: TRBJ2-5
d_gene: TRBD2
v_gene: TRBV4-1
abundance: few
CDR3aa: CASSQESSGGAHSGTQYF
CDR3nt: TGCGCCAGCAGCCAAGAATCAAGCGGGGGGGCCCATTCAGGGACCCAGTACTTC

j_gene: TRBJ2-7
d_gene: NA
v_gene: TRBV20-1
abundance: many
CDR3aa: CSARGLLEQYF
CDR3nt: TGCAGTGCTCGGGGTCTTCTCGAGCAGTACTTC

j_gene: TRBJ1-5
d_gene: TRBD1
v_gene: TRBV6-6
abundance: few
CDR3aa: CASSPGQGALGQPQHF
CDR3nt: TGTGCCAGCAGCCCGGGACAGGGGGCGCTCGGTCAGCCCCAGCATTTT

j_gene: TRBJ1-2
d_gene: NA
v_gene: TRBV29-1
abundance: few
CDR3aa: CSRWGYGYTF
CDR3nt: TGCAGCCGATGGGGGTATGGCTACACCTTC

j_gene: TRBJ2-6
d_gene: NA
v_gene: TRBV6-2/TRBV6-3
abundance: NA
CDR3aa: CASSWDNSGANVLTF
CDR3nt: TGTGCCAGCAGTTGGGACAACTCTGGGGCCAACGTCCTGACTTTC

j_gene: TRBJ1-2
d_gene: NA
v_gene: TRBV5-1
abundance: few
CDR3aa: CASSFRGRRVEDGYGYTF
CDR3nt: TGCGCCAGCAGCTTCCGTGGCAGGCGTGTTGAAGATGGGTATGGCTACACCTTC

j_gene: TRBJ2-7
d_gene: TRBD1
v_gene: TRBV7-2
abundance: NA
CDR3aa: CASSLRGRQGAYF
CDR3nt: TGTGCCAGCAGCTTACGGGGAAGACAGGGGGCGTACTTC

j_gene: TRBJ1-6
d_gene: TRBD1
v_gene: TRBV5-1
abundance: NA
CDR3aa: CASSLRGQKPSPLHF
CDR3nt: TGCGCCAGCAGCTTGCGGGGACAGAAACCTTCACCCCTCCACTTT

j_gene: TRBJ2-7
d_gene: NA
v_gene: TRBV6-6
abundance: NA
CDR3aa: CASAIGSSYEQYF
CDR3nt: TGTGCCAGCGCAATAGGGAGCTCCTACGAGCAGTACTTC

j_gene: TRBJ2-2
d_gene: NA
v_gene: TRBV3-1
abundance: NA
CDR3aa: CASSQDQMGTGELFF
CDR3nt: TGTGCCAGCAGCCAAGATCAGATGGGCACCGGGGAGCTGTTTTTT

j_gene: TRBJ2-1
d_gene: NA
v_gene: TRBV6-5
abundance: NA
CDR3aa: CATSTGLGNEQFF
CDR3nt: TGTGCCACCTCCACAGGGTTGGGAAATGAGCAGTTCTTC

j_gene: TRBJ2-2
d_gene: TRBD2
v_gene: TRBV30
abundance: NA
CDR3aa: CAWSVLAGGNTGELFF
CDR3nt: TGTGCCTGGAGTGTATTAGCGGGGGGGAACACCGGGGAGCTGTTTTTT

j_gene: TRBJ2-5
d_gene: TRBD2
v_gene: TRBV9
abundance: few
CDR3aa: CASSVGTSNPQYF
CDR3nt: TGTGCCAGCAGCGTAGGGACTAGTAATCCCCAGTACTTC

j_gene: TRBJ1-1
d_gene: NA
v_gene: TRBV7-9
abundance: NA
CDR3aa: CASRGRGRHRNTEAFF
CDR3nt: TGTGCCAGCAGGGGTCGGGGAAGACATAGGAACACTGAAGCTTTCTTT

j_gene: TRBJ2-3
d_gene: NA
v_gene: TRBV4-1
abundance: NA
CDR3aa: CASSQVGLAPDTQYF
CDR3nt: TGCGCCAGCAGCCAAGTAGGGCTGGCCCCAGATACGCAGTATTTT